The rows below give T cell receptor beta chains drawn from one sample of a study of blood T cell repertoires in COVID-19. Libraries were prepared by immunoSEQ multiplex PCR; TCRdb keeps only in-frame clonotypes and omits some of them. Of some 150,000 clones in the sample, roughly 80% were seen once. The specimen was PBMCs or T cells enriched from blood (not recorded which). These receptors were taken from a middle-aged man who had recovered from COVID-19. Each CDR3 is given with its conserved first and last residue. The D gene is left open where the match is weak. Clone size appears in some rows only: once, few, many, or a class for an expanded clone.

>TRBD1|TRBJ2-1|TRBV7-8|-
CASRAGTVNEQFF
TGTGCCAGCAGGGCCGGGACAGTGAATGAGCAGTTCTTC
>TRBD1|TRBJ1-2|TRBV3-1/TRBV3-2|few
CASSQPGQGNYGYTF
TGTGCCAGCAGCCAACCGGGACAGGGCAACTATGGCTACACCTTC
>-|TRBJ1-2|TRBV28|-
CASRTGAANYGYTF
TGTGCCAGCAGGACGGGTGCAGCTAACTATGGCTACACCTTC
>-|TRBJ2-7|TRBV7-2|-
CASSLRKGPSYEQYF
TGTGCCAGCAGCTTAAGGAAGGGGCCTTCCTACGAGCAGTACTTC
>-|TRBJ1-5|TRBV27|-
CASGTYNSNRPQHF
TGTGCCAGTGGGACATATAATAGCAATCGGCCCCAGCATTTT
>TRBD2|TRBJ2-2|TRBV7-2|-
CASSLGTSLTGELFF
TGTGCCAGCAGCCTCGGGACTAGCCTTACCGGGGAGCTGTTTTTT
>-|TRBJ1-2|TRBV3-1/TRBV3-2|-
CASSKDRRTYYGYTF
TGTGCCAGCAGCAAGGATAGACGGACTTACTATGGCTACACCTTC
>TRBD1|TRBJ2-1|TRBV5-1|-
CASSLEGAENNEQFF
TGCGCCAGCAGCTTGGAGGGGGCTGAAAACAATGAGCAGTTCTTC
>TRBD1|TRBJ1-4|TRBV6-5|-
CASSNPGTGDEKLFF
TGTGCCAGCAGTAACCCCGGGACAGGGGACGAAAAACTGTTTTTT
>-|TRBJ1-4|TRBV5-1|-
CASSFYRDNNEKLFF
TGCGCCAGCAGCTTTTACAGGGATAATAATGAAAAACTGTTTTTT
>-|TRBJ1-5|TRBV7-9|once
CASSLDNAGYSPQHF
TGTGCCAGCAGCTTAGACAATGCCGGGTATTCGCCCCAGCATTTT
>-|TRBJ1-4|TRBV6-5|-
CASSPRGGANEKLFF
TGTGCCAGCTCCCCCAGAGGGGGAGCTAATGAAAAACTGTTTTTT
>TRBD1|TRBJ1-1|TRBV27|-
CASSPGGWTEAFF
TGTGCCAGCAGTCCAGGGGGGTGGACTGAAGCTTTCTTT
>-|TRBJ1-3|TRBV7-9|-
CASSLTTGGNTIYF
TGTGCCAGCAGCTTAACCACGGGAGGAAACACCATATATTTT
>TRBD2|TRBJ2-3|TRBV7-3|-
CASSYDERGGTDTQYF
TGTGCCAGCAGCTATGACGAGCGGGGGGGCACAGATACGCAGTATTTT
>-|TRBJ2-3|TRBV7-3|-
CASSSGGLVADTQYF
TGTGCCAGCAGCTCGGGGGGCCTCGTGGCAGATACGCAGTATTTT
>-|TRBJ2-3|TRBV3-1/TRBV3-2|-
CASSQVASRTDTQYF
TGTGCCAGCAGCCAAGTAGCGTCCCGCACAGATACGCAGTATTTT
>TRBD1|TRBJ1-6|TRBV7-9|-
CASSPVQGGNSPLHF
TGTGCCAGCAGCCCCGTCCAGGGGGGAAATTCACCCCTCCACTTT
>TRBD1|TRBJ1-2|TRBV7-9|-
CASSRDNGQGAYGYTF
TGTGCCAGCAGCCGTGATAATGGACAGGGGGCCTATGGCTACACCTTC
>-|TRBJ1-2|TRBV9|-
CASSDRYGYTF
TGTGCCAGCAGCGACCGGTATGGCTACACCTTC
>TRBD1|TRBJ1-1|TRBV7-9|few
CASSFRDRVTEAFF
TGTGCCAGCAGCTTCCGGGACAGGGTTACTGAAGCTTTCTTT
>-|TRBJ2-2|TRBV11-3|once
CASSPTATGTSNTGELFF
TGTGCCAGCAGCCCCACGGCGACCGGGACATCGAACACCGGGGAGCTGTTTTTT
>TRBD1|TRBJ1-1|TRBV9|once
CASSVSGTAGTEAFF
TGTGCCAGCAGCGTATCCGGGACAGCTGGCACTGAAGCTTTCTTT
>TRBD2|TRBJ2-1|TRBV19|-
CASSGGTTPDYNEQFF
TGTGCCAGTAGTGGGGGGACTACACCAGACTACAATGAGCAGTTCTTC
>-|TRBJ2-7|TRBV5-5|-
CASSIQGYEQYF
TGTGCCAGCAGCATACAGGGCTACGAGCAGTACTTC
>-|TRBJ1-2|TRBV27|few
CASSPSGGAIYGYTF
TGTGCCAGCAGTCCCTCGGGGGGGGCTATCTATGGCTACACCTTC
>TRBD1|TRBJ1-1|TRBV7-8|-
CASSRPPVFEGQTEAFF
TGTGCCAGCAGCCGCCCGCCGGTATTCGAGGGACAGACCGAAGCTTTCTTT
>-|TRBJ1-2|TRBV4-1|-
CASSSIGAKGGYTF
TGCGCCAGCAGCTCTATAGGGGCTAAGGGGGGCTACACCTTC
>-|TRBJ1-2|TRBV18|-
CASSETRLANYGYTF
TGTGCCAGCTCAGAGACTAGACTCGCTAACTATGGCTACACCTTC
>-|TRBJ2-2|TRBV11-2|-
CASSLLRGSGTGELFF
TGTGCCAGCAGCTTACTGCGGGGATCGGGGACCGGGGAGCTGTTTTTT
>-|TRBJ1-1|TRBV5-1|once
CASSLQVLNTEAFF
TGCGCCAGCAGCTTACAGGTCCTTAACACTGAAGCTTTCTTT
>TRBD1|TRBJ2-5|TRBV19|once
CASSRQGAEETQYF
TGTGCCAGTAGTAGACAGGGGGCGGAAGAGACCCAGTACTTC
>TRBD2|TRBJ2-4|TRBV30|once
CAWSFASGLAKNIQYF
TGTGCCTGGAGTTTTGCTAGCGGGTTAGCCAAAAACATTCAGTACTTC
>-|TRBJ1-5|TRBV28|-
CASSPDRNNQPQHF
TGTGCCAGCAGTCCGGACAGAAACAATCAGCCCCAGCATTTT
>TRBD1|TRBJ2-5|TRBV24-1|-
CATSDLPGQGVTQYF
TGTGCCACCAGTGATTTGCCGGGACAGGGTGTGACCCAGTACTTC
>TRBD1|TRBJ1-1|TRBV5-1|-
CASSLEETGRAFF
TGCGCCAGCAGCTTGGAAGAGACAGGGAGGGCTTTCTTT
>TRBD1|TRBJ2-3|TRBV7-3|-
CASSPGDRGPDTQYF
TGTGCCAGCAGCCCCGGGGACAGGGGGCCAGATACGCAGTATTTT
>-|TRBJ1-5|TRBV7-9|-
CASSLGGAGSYQPQHF
TGTGCCAGCAGCTTAGGTGGAGCAGGGTCTTATCAGCCCCAGCATTTT
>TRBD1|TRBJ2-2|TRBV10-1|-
CASSRGLDTGELFF
TGCGCCAGCAGCAGGGGGCTGGACACCGGGGAGCTGTTTTTT
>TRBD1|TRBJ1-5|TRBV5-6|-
CASSMTGNQPQHF
TGTGCCAGCAGCATGACAGGGAATCAGCCCCAGCATTTT
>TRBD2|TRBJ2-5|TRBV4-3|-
CASSQVAGSWQETQYF
TGCGCCAGCAGCCAAGTAGCGGGCAGTTGGCAAGAGACCCAGTACTTC
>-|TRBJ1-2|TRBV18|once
CASSPPLTGNYGYTF
TGTGCCAGCTCACCACCCCTCACAGGGAACTATGGCTACACCTTC
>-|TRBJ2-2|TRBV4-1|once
CASSQALLNTGELFF
TGCGCCAGCAGCCAAGCGTTATTAAACACCGGGGAGCTGTTTTTT
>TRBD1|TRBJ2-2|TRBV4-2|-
CASSQGGQGDNTGELFF
TGTGCCAGCAGCCAAGGCGGCCAGGGGGATAACACCGGGGAGCTGTTTTTT
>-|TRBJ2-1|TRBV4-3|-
CASSLSGNEQFF
TGCGCCAGCAGCCTCTCCGGGAATGAGCAGTTCTTC
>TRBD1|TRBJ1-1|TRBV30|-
CAWEGQYWSTEAFF
TGTGCCTGGGAGGGACAGTATTGGAGCACTGAAGCTTTCTTT
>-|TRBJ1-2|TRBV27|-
CASSLTSYYGYTF
TGTGCCAGCAGTTTAACGAGTTACTACGGCTACACCTTC
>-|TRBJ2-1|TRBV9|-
CASSVDQGSGNEQFF
TGTGCCAGCAGCGTAGATCAAGGGTCGGGGAATGAGCAGTTCTTC